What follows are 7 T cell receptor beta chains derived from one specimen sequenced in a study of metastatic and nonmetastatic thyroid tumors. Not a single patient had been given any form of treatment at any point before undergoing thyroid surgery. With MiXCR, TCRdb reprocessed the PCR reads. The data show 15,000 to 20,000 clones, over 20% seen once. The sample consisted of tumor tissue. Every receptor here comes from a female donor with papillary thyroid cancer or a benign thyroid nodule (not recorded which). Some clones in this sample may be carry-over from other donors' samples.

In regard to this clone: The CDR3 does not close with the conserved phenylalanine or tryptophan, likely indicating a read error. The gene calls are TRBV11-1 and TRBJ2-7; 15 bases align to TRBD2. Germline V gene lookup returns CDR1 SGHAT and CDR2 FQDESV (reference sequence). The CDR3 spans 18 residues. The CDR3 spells CAISFGTSGRSSSYEQYL. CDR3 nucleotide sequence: TGTGCCATCAGCTTTGGGACTAGCGGGAGGTCCAGCTCCTACGAGCAGTACCTC.

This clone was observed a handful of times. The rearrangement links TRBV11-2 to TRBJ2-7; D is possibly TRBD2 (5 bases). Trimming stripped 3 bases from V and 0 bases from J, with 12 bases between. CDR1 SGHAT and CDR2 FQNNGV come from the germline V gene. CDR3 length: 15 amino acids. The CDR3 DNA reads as TGTGCCAGCAGCTTCCCCCCCGGGGTCTCCTACGAGCAGTACTTC. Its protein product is CASSFPPGVSYEQYF.

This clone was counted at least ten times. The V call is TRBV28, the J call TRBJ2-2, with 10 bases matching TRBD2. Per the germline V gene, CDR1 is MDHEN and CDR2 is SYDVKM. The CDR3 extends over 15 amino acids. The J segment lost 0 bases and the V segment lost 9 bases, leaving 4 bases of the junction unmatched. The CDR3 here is CASQTSGTNTGELFF. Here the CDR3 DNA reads TGTGCCAGTCAAACTAGCGGGACGAACACCGGGGAGCTGTTTTTT.

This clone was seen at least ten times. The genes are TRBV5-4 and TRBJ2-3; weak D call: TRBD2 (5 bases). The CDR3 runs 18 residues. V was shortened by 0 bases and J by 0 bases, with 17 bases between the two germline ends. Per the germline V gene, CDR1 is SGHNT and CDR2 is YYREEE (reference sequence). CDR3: CASSLEVGLPSSTDTQYF. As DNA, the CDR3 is TGTGCCAGCAGCTTGGAAGTAGGACTGCCGTCTAGCACAGATACGCAGTATTTT.

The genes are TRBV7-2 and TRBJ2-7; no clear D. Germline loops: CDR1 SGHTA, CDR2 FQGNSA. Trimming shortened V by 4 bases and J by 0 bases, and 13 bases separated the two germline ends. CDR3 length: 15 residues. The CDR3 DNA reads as TGTGCCAGCAGCTCCGGGTCGGGTAGCTCCTACGAGCAGTACTTC. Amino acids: CASSSGSGSSYEQYF.

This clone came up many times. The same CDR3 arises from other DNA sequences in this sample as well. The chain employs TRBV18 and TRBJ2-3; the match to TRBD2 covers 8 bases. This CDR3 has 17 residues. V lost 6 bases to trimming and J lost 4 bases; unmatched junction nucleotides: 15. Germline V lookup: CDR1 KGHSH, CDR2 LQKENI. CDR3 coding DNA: TGTGCCAGCTCCAAGCGGGAGAGGGGCTTTGGCTCAGATACGCAGTATTTT. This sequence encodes CASSKRERGFGSDTQYF. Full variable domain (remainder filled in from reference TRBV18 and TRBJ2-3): NAGVMQNPRHLVRRRGQEARLRCSPMKGHSHVYWYRQLPEEGLKFMVYLQKENIIDESGMPKERFSAEFPKEGPSILRIQQVVRGDSAAYFCASSKRERGFGSDTQYFGPGTRLTVL.

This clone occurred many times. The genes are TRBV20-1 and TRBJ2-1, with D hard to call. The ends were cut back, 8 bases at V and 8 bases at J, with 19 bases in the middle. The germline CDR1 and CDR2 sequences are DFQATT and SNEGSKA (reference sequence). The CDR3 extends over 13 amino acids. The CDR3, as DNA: TGCAGTCCTCGTAAAGATTTATCGGATGAGCAGTTCTTC. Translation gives CSPRKDLSDEQFF.